These T cell receptor beta chains were read from a single sample in a study of blood T cell repertoires in COVID-19. Assay: immunoSEQ multiplex PCR; the TCRdb copy retains only in-frame clones and omits some. Altogether 350,000 to 450,000 clones are present, 85% to 90% being singletons, with the ten largest covering about 1.1%. Sequenced input: PBMCs or T cells enriched from blood (not recorded which). These receptors were collected from a man aged 25-40 years who had recovered from COVID-19. Each CDR3 is given with its conserved first and last residue. Each record gives: J gene, V gene, clone size, D gene, CDR3 protein, CDR3 DNA. The D gene is left open where the match is weak. A row's size may be missing; if present it is once, few, many or a size class.

>TRBJ2-1|TRBV5-4|-|-
CASSLGSGADNEQFF
TGTGCCAGCAGCTTGGGTAGCGGAGCTGACAATGAGCAGTTCTTC
>TRBJ2-2|TRBV7-6|-|TRBD2
CASSPAGLAGGPTGELFF
TGTGCCAGCTCCCCGGCCGGACTAGCGGGAGGGCCCACCGGGGAGCTGTTTTTT
>TRBJ1-1|TRBV7-3|-|-
CASSLTFRNTEAFF
TGTGCCAGCAGCTTAACGTTCAGAAACACTGAAGCTTTCTTT
>TRBJ1-5|TRBV5-6|-|-
CASSLAVESNQPQHF
TGTGCCAGCAGCTTGGCCGTGGAGAGCAATCAGCCCCAGCATTTT
>TRBJ2-7|TRBV6-1|-|-
CASSEAASSSYEQYF
TGTGCCAGCAGTGAAGCGGCTAGCTCCTCCTACGAGCAGTACTTC
>TRBJ2-2|TRBV6-5|-|-
CASSYTPSSRARELFF
TGTGCCAGCAGTTACACCCCGTCGAGTCGAGCCCGGGAGCTGTTTTTT
>TRBJ2-2|TRBV28|-|-
CASSRKGELFF
TGTGCCAGCAGTCGTAAAGGGGAGCTGTTTTTT
>TRBJ1-3|TRBV9|-|-
CASSVASPAGGNTIYF
TGTGCCAGCAGCGTAGCCTCACCAGCGGGTGGAAACACCATATATTTT
>TRBJ2-1|TRBV28|-|-
CASSRGNHYNEQFF
TGTGCCAGCAGTCGCGGGAACCATTACAATGAGCAGTTCTTC
>TRBJ1-1|TRBV12-3/TRBV12-4|few|TRBD1
CASSFPGQSAFF
TGTGCCAGCAGCTTCCCGGGACAGTCAGCTTTCTTT
>TRBJ2-5|TRBV6-5|-|-
CASTPQVETQYF
TGTGCCAGCACCCCCCAGGTGGAGACCCAGTACTTC
>TRBJ2-5|TRBV28|-|TRBD2
CASSFGLAGAETQYF
TGTGCCAGCAGTTTTGGACTAGCGGGAGCTGAGACCCAGTACTTC
>TRBJ1-3|TRBV11-2|-|-
CASSSTSPGNTIYF
TGTGCCAGCAGCTCTACGTCGCCCGGAAACACCATATATTTT
>TRBJ2-3|TRBV29-1|-|TRBD2
CSVKTSGSSPSTDTQYF
TGCAGCGTCAAAACTAGCGGGAGTTCTCCTAGCACAGATACGCAGTATTTT
>TRBJ2-5|TRBV30|-|-
CAWGQNQETQYF
TGTGCCTGGGGCCAGAATCAAGAGACCCAGTACTTC
>TRBJ2-6|TRBV10-3|-|TRBD2
CAISTREAGANVLTF
TGTGCCATCAGTACCCGGGAGGCTGGGGCCAACGTCCTGACTTTC
>TRBJ1-1|TRBV6-5|-|-
CASRTQGSSEAFF
TGTGCCAGCAGAACCCAGGGGTCCTCCGAAGCTTTCTTT
>TRBJ1-5|TRBV15|-|-
CATSRQGGNQPQHF
TGTGCCACCAGCAGACAGGGTGGCAATCAGCCCCAGCATTTT
>TRBJ1-3|TRBV28|-|-
CVCRGAAGNTIYF
TGTGTTTGTCGGGGGGCGGCTGGAAACACCATATATTTT
>TRBJ2-7|TRBV28|-|-
CASSFGRTYEQYF
TGTGCCAGCAGTTTTGGGCGAACCTACGAGCAGTACTTC
>TRBJ2-1|TRBV11-2|-|-
CASSLDDSSSYNEQFF
TGTGCCAGCAGCTTAGATGACAGTTCATCCTACAATGAGCAGTTCTTC
>TRBJ2-7|TRBV4-1|-|TRBD2
CASSSSTGTSVYEQYF
TGCGCCAGCAGCTCTTCGACCGGGACTAGCGTCTACGAGCAGTACTTC
>TRBJ2-2|TRBV28|-|TRBD2
CASSPRLAGDTGELFF
TGTGCCAGCAGTCCGCGACTAGCGGGAGACACCGGGGAGCTGTTTTTT
>TRBJ2-1|TRBV6-1|few|TRBD2
CASSEGVADRYRASGRGVFF
TGTGCCAGCAGTGAAGGGGTTGCTGACAGGTACAGGGCTAGCGGGAGAGGTGTGTTCTTC
>TRBJ2-7|TRBV28|-|TRBD1
CAADSKTGGTYEQYF
TGTGCCGCAGATTCAAAGACAGGGGGAACCTACGAGCAGTACTTC
>TRBJ2-7|TRBV28|-|TRBD2
CASSLSAPLAGDGDEQYF
TGTGCCAGCAGTTTATCCGCCCCCTTAGCGGGAGACGGGGACGAGCAGTACTTC
>TRBJ2-1|TRBV21-1|-|-
CASRTTGTTDNEQFF
TGTGCCAGCAGGACGACCGGGACAACCGACAATGAGCAGTTCTTC
>TRBJ2-1|TRBV10-3|once|TRBD2
CAISRLAGGNNEQFF
TGTGCCATCAGTAGACTAGCGGGGGGGAACAATGAGCAGTTCTTC
>TRBJ1-1|TRBV10-3|-|TRBD1
CAIRTGLQGTEAFF
TGTGCCATCAGGACAGGGCTACAAGGCACTGAAGCTTTCTTT
>TRBJ1-2|TRBV5-1|-|-
CASSSLEEYGYTF
TGCGCCAGCAGCTCCCTCGAGGAGTATGGCTACACCTTC
>TRBJ2-6|TRBV5-5|-|TRBD2
CASSLGTRGSGANVLTF
TGTGCCAGCAGCTTGGGGACTAGAGGCTCTGGGGCCAACGTCCTGACTTTC
>TRBJ2-7|TRBV7-8|-|TRBD2
CASSLGLAGGPYEQYF
TGTGCCAGCAGCTTGGGACTAGCGGGAGGGCCATACGAGCAGTACTTC
>TRBJ2-5|TRBV7-2|-|-
CASSLVGGETQYF
TGTGCCAGCAGCTTAGTTGGAGGAGAGACCCAGTACTTC
>TRBJ2-2|TRBV7-9|-|-
CATISSRSVTGELFF
TGTGCCACCATTAGCTCGAGGAGCGTAACCGGGGAGCTGTTTTTT